These T cell receptor beta chains were read from a single sample in a study of CXCR3-negative and CXCR3-positive naive CD8 T cells. TCRdb re-called the 5' RACE reads, yielding one record per CDR3 amino acid sequence without DNA. This repertoire includes some 150,000 distinct CDR3 sequences. Sequencing was performed on naive CXCR3+ CD8+ T cells from blood. The receptors were sampled from a human donor in good health. Some clones in this sample may be carry-over from other donors' samples. Each CDR3 is given with its conserved first and last residue. Fields, in order: V gene, J gene, CDR3 protein.

v_call: TRBV2
j_call: TRBJ2-3
cdr3_aa: CASSYWREGTDTQYF

v_call: TRBV7-9
j_call: TRBJ2-3
cdr3_aa: CASTLWNLLNTDTQYF

v_call: TRBV27
j_call: TRBJ2-5
cdr3_aa: CASSSGGGDTETQYF

v_call: TRBV20-1
j_call: TRBJ2-1
cdr3_aa: CSASLDSYNEQFF

v_call: TRBV9
j_call: TRBJ1-5
cdr3_aa: CASSAGGQPQHF

v_call: TRBV6-6
j_call: TRBJ2-5
cdr3_aa: CASRPSPGLQETQYF

v_call: TRBV28
j_call: TRBJ2-7
cdr3_aa: CASSFEGWSSYEQYF

v_call: TRBV29-1
j_call: TRBJ2-7
cdr3_aa: CSGTTDRYEQYF

v_call: TRBV28
j_call: TRBJ1-2
cdr3_aa: CASSSSWGLSYGYTF

v_call: TRBV6-2/TRBV6-3
j_call: TRBJ1-2
cdr3_aa: CASNEDRGDGYTF

v_call: TRBV7-7
j_call: TRBJ2-2
cdr3_aa: CASSPRDRGIPGELFF

v_call: TRBV28
j_call: TRBJ2-5
cdr3_aa: CASSLYPETSGGHKETQYF

v_call: TRBV6-2/TRBV6-3
j_call: TRBJ2-1
cdr3_aa: CASSWTNPYNEQFF

v_call: TRBV11-2
j_call: TRBJ2-1
cdr3_aa: CASSGLAGANHNEQFF

v_call: TRBV7-3
j_call: TRBJ2-1
cdr3_aa: CASSQVTGRSYNEQFF

v_call: TRBV30
j_call: TRBJ2-7
cdr3_aa: CAWSDGNREGEQYF

v_call: TRBV7-9
j_call: TRBJ2-5
cdr3_aa: CASSPGTQQETQYF

v_call: TRBV4-1
j_call: TRBJ2-7
cdr3_aa: CASSEGPAGTYEQYF

v_call: TRBV3-1
j_call: TRBJ2-5
cdr3_aa: CASSPLWAGEETQYF

v_call: TRBV7-8
j_call: TRBJ2-2
cdr3_aa: CASNLQEPNTGELFF

v_call: TRBV15
j_call: TRBJ2-3
cdr3_aa: CATSPNFRDTQYF

v_call: TRBV5-4
j_call: TRBJ2-2
cdr3_aa: CASRPGTRAYTGELFF

v_call: TRBV5-1
j_call: TRBJ2-7
cdr3_aa: CASSWTGAPYEQYF

v_call: TRBV4-1
j_call: TRBJ1-1
cdr3_aa: CASSPRQARGAEAFF

v_call: TRBV6-2/TRBV6-3
j_call: TRBJ1-1
cdr3_aa: CASSLAGAEAFF

v_call: TRBV4-2
j_call: TRBJ2-2
cdr3_aa: CASSQEPGLVRDTGELFF

v_call: TRBV28
j_call: TRBJ2-1
cdr3_aa: CASSLVQGTNEQFF

v_call: TRBV27
j_call: TRBJ2-2
cdr3_aa: CASSLSLAASNTGELFF

v_call: TRBV28
j_call: TRBJ2-1
cdr3_aa: CASSPRAGYGNEQFF

v_call: TRBV20-1
j_call: TRBJ2-7
cdr3_aa: CSASLSITRYFSYEQYF

v_call: TRBV5-5
j_call: TRBJ2-2
cdr3_aa: CASSLLAGGDTGELFF

v_call: TRBV28
j_call: TRBJ2-5
cdr3_aa: CASSTTMRGLETQYF

v_call: TRBV10-3
j_call: TRBJ2-7
cdr3_aa: CAISEGYGDGTNEQYF

v_call: TRBV7-3
j_call: TRBJ1-6
cdr3_aa: CASSLISGSPLHF

v_call: TRBV9
j_call: TRBJ2-7
cdr3_aa: CASSVGDRAYEEYF

v_call: TRBV5-1
j_call: TRBJ1-1
cdr3_aa: CASSQGTGGHPGEAFF

v_call: TRBV7-6
j_call: TRBJ2-7
cdr3_aa: CASSPMGGATPYEQYF

v_call: TRBV7-2
j_call: TRBJ2-4
cdr3_aa: CASSPHGTVREAKNIQYF

v_call: TRBV7-9
j_call: TRBJ2-7
cdr3_aa: CASSPKRTGGSYEQYF

v_call: TRBV19
j_call: TRBJ2-1
cdr3_aa: CASSIDSGMLDEQFF

v_call: TRBV14
j_call: TRBJ2-7
cdr3_aa: CASSEGQGTYEQYF

v_call: TRBV6-2/TRBV6-3
j_call: TRBJ2-6
cdr3_aa: CASRNPSGANVLTF

v_call: TRBV21-1
j_call: TRBJ2-2
cdr3_aa: CASLSQAAGGELFF

v_call: TRBV19
j_call: TRBJ2-2
cdr3_aa: CASSHPGGKNTGELFF

v_call: TRBV20-1
j_call: TRBJ2-7
cdr3_aa: CSAREGVATTLHEQYF

v_call: TRBV4-2
j_call: TRBJ1-2
cdr3_aa: CASSQVTEYYGYTF

v_call: TRBV20-1
j_call: TRBJ2-3
cdr3_aa: CSAPPFRDKDTQYF

v_call: TRBV12-3/TRBV12-4
j_call: TRBJ2-3
cdr3_aa: CASSRLGTDTQYF

v_call: TRBV4-1
j_call: TRBJ1-4
cdr3_aa: CASSQRPLGNEKLFF